These T cell receptor beta chains were read from a single sample in a study of T cell responses to AZD1222 COVID-19 vaccine. Profiling relied on immunoSEQ multiplex PCR, and the TCRdb table lists in-frame clones only, not all of them. The repertoire holds around 99,000 clones, approximately 90% seen once, with approximately 9% in the top ten. The input for sequencing was peripheral blood, taken 28 days after the second AZD1222 dose. The receptors were sampled from an adult who received the AZD1222 COVID-19 vaccine. The CDR3 runs from the conserved cysteine through the conserved F or W. The D gene is left open where the match is weak. Size is stated for part of the rows, as once, few or many counts, or as a class when the clone is expanded.

d_call j_call v_call cdr3_length clone_size cdr3_aa cdr3_nt
. TRBJ1-5 TRBV5-8 13 few CASSPYSNQPQHF TGTGCCAGCAGTCCCTATAGCAATCAGCCCCAGCATTTT
TRBD2 TRBJ2-2 TRBV28 14 once CASTPGGNTGELFF TGTGCCAGCACCCCGGGGGGGAACACCGGGGAGCTGTTTTTT
. TRBJ2-6 TRBV7-9 15 . CASSFFGTGANVLTF TGTGCCAGCAGCTTCTTTGGGACTGGGGCCAACGTCCTGACTTTC
TRBD1 TRBJ2-7 TRBV5-4 14 . CASSSTGVVHEQYF TGTGCCAGCAGCAGTACAGGGGTTGTACACGAGCAGTACTTC
. TRBJ1-1 TRBV13 14 . CASSFGTWNTEAFF TGTGCCAGCAGCTTCGGGACGTGGAACACTGAAGCTTTCTTT
TRBD1 TRBJ2-3 TRBV5-4 14 . CASSKGQSTDTQYF TGTGCCAGCAGTAAGGGACAGAGCACAGATACGCAGTATTTT
TRBD1 TRBJ2-6 TRBV10-3 18 . CAISESQGAHSGANVLTF TGTGCCATCAGTGAGTCCCAGGGGGCCCACTCTGGGGCCAACGTCCTGACTTTC
. TRBJ1-1 TRBV6-1 16 . CASSGGTSGMNTEAFF TGTGCCAGCAGTGGGGGGACGTCTGGCATGAACACTGAAGCTTTCTTT
. TRBJ2-4 TRBV7-9 14 . CASSFQGSVNIQYF TGTGCCAGCAGCTTTCAGGGGTCGGTAAACATTCAGTACTTC
. TRBJ1-3 TRBV7-9 13 . CASSPPSGNTIYF TGTGCCAGCAGCCCTCCATCTGGAAACACCATATATTTT
. TRBJ1-5 TRBV7-2 13 . CASSQQGSQPQHF TGTGCCAGCAGTCAGCAGGGGAGCCAGCCCCAGCATTTT
. TRBJ1-3 TRBV9 15 once CASSVQGVSGNTIYF TGTGCCAGCAGCGTACAGGGTGTCTCTGGAAACACCATATATTTT
. TRBJ2-1 TRBV7-8 16 . CASSLAGSLWGDEQFF TGTGCCAGCAGCTTAGCGGGGAGCCTTTGGGGTGATGAGCAGTTCTTC
TRBD1 TRBJ2-7 TRBV6-1 15 . CASSEIQGVASEQYF TGTGCCAGCAGTGAAATCCAGGGGGTTGCCTCCGAGCAGTACTTC
. TRBJ1-1 TRBV7-2 15 . CASSLTGPSSAEAFF TGTGCCAGCAGCTTAACCGGACCCTCGAGCGCTGAAGCTTTCTTT
TRBD2 TRBJ2-5 TRBV5-6 13 . CASSSLAGETQYF TGTGCCAGCAGCTCCCTAGCGGGAGAGACCCAGTACTTC
. TRBJ2-3 TRBV20-1 18 . CSASSPTVAPIDADTQYF TGCAGTGCTAGTTCCCCAACGGTAGCGCCCATCGACGCAGATACGCAGTATTTT
TRBD2 TRBJ2-1 TRBV10-3 18 once CAISELVAPAGGDNEQFF TGTGCCATCAGTGAGCTAGTCGCTCCCGCGGGAGGGGACAATGAGCAGTTCTTC
. TRBJ1-2 TRBV6-1 13 . CASSETPGYGYTF TGTGCCAGCAGTGAGACCCCAGGCTATGGCTACACCTTC
. TRBJ1-5 TRBV21-1 21 . CASSKEGFVGQGEGSNQPQHF TGTGCCAGCAGCAAAGAGGGGTTCGTCGGGCAGGGAGAAGGTAGCAATCAGCCCCAGCATTTT
TRBD1 TRBJ1-2 TRBV9 16 . CASSPRDRVSSDGYTF TGTGCCAGCAGCCCCAGGGACAGGGTTTCATCAGATGGCTACACCTTC
. TRBJ1-3 TRBV11-2 17 . CASSGYTQGKAGNTIYF TGTGCCAGCAGCGGATACACCCAGGGGAAAGCTGGAAACACCATATATTTT
. TRBJ1-1 TRBV11-3 13 . CASSFQVNTEAFF TGTGCCAGCAGCTTCCAGGTGAACACTGAAGCTTTCTTT
TRBD2 TRBJ2-7 TRBV2 16 . CASSDGWEGPSYEQYF TGTGCCAGCAGTGATGGGTGGGAGGGCCCCTCCTACGAGCAGTACTTC
TRBD1 TRBJ1-2 TRBV7-2 14 . CASNPTGVGYGYTF TGTGCCAGCAACCCTACAGGGGTTGGCTATGGCTACACCTTC